This TCR beta chain was sequenced during a study of blood T cell repertoires in COVID-19. The wider study: Acute-phase and convalescent COVID-19 samples originated in the United States, Italy and Spain. PBMCs, B-cell-depleted T cells, or T cells provided the cDNA or gDNA that made up the material.

Original analysis: Using reference gene primer amplification, nucleated cell counts were estimated. Measured with immunoSEQ multiplex PCR; TCRdb has only the in-frame clones, and not every one. The V and J calls and clone size are taken from that table; D and trimming were inferred from the DNA. The sample consists of 75,000 to 90,000 clones, 91% of them appearing once. The specimen was peripheral blood. This TCR came from a woman aged 50 to 60 in a cohort sampled during active COVID-19.

CDR3 region: CASSFYAKRGNIQPQHF. The CDR3, as DNA: TGTGCCAGCAGTTTTTATGCGAAAAGGGGTAATATTCAGCCCCAGCATTTT. The V call is TRBV28, the J call TRBJ1-5, with D perhaps matching TRBD1 (5 bases). V shed 3 bases and J shed 6 bases, with 21 bases lying between them. Germline CDR1 reads MDHEN; CDR2 reads SYDVKM. The CDR3 extends over 17 amino acids.